The rows below give T cell receptor beta chains drawn from one sample of a study of T cells in Graves' hyperthyroidism and ophthalmopathy. TCRdb re-called the multiplex PCR reads through MiXCR, storing one row per CDR3 protein. The sample carries about 400,000 distinct CDR3 sequences, roughly an eighth recorded once. Sequenced input: blood. The receptors come from a woman between 18 and 29 years old with Graves' hyperthyroidism. CDR3s include the opening cysteine and the closing phenylalanine or tryptophan. D genes are given only for firm matches. Clone size appears in some rows only: once, few, many, or a class for an expanded clone.

many	TRBJ2-7	TRBV12-3/TRBV12-4	TRBD2	CASSISGSGYEQYF	TGTGCCAGCAGTATAAGCGGGAGTGGCTACGAGCAGTACTTC
many	TRBJ2-1	TRBV28	TRBD1	CASSIQPLQGGNEQFF	TGTGCCAGCAGCATCCAACCTTTACAGGGGGGCAATGAGCAGTTCTTC
-	TRBJ2-2	TRBV15	-	CATSRVLGGTGELFF	TGTGCCACCAGCAGAGTATTAGGAGGCACCGGGGAGCTGTTTTTT
-	TRBJ2-7	TRBV7-6	TRBD1	CASSRATGLEEQYF	TGTGCCAGCAGCCGTGCGACAGGGCTGGAGGAGCAGTACTTC
few	TRBJ1-2	TRBV25-1	-	CASSESGSWGYTF	TGTGCCAGCAGTGAGTCAGGCTCGTGGGGCTACACCTTC
once	TRBJ1-1	TRBV4-2	-	CASSPNGAPEAFF	TGTGCCAGCAGCCCGAACGGGGCCCCCGAAGCTTTCTTT
many	TRBJ2-3	TRBV5-1	TRBD2	CASSLAREVDTQYF	TGCGCCAGCAGCTTGGCGCGGGAGGTAGATACGCAGTATTTT
few	TRBJ1-5	TRBV7-2	-	CASSGDGTQPQHF	TGTGCCAGCAGCGGCGACGGGACTCAGCCCCAGCATTTT
many	TRBJ2-7	TRBV12-5	-	CASGLVLDMSEQYF	TGTGCTAGTGGTTTGGTCCTAGATATGTCCGAGCAGTACTTC
many	TRBJ2-5	TRBV20-1	-	CSARGGRRDVETQYF	TGCAGTGCTCGAGGGGGGAGGAGGGATGTCGAGACCCAGTACTTC
many	TRBJ2-7	TRBV28	TRBD2	CASQTGSGRRNEQYF	TGTGCCAGCCAAACGGGGAGCGGGAGACGGAACGAGCAGTACTTC
-	TRBJ1-6	TRBV6-1	-	CASSYRGSPLHF	TGTGCCAGCAGTTATAGGGGTTCACCCCTCCACTTT
-	TRBJ2-5	TRBV9	TRBD1	CASSEFPGQGETQYF	TGTGCCAGCAGCGAATTCCCGGGACAGGGGGAGACCCAGTACTTC
few	TRBJ1-1	TRBV12-3/TRBV12-4	-	CASRRMGGWTEAFF	TGTGCCAGCAGAAGGATGGGCGGATGGACTGAAGCTTTCTTT
many	TRBJ2-7	TRBV30	-	CAWSQDKAYEQYF	TGTGCCTGGAGCCAGGACAAAGCCTACGAGCAGTACTTC
-	TRBJ2-5	TRBV6-2/TRBV6-3	-	CASTRDSRIRKETQYF	TGTGCCAGCACCCGGGACTCCCGGATTAGAAAAGAGACCCAGTACTTC
few	TRBJ2-1	TRBV7-2	TRBD2	CASSLVLAGEVQQFF	TGTGCCAGCAGCTTAGTTCTAGCGGGAGAGGTTCAGCAGTTCTTC
many	TRBJ2-7	TRBV4-3	TRBD2	CASSQDGGDSSYEQYF	TGCGCCAGCAGCCAAGACGGGGGGGACTCATCCTACGAGCAGTACTTC
many	TRBJ2-1	TRBV12-3/TRBV12-4	TRBD2	CASSFASGRVRDNEQFF	TGTGCCAGCAGTTTCGCTAGCGGGAGGGTGAGGGACAATGAGCAGTTCTTC
-	TRBJ2-5	TRBV7-8	TRBD2	CASSTRRVRSGRHSETQYF	TGTGCCAGCAGCACACGCCGGGTTAGGAGCGGGAGACATTCTGAGACCCAGTACTTC
few	TRBJ2-7	TRBV5-4	-	CASRGRADYEQYF	TGTGCCAGCAGAGGCAGGGCTGATTACGAGCAGTACTTC
few	TRBJ2-7	TRBV7-2	-	CASSLVPGTSYEQYF	TGTGCCAGCAGCTTAGTGCCCGGAACCTCCTACGAGCAGTACTTC
few	TRBJ1-3	TRBV4-1	-	CASSQETLDSRNTIYF	TGCGCCAGCAGCCAAGAGACTTTAGACTCCAGAAACACCATATATTTT
few	TRBJ1-1	TRBV12-3/TRBV12-4	TRBD1	CASSLDRVLAEAFF	TGTGCCAGCAGTCTGGACAGGGTGTTGGCTGAAGCTTTCTTT
-	TRBJ2-7	TRBV7-9	TRBD1	CASSPDRGTYEQYF	TGTGCCAGCAGCCCGGACAGGGGTACCTACGAGCAGTACTTC
-	TRBJ2-7	TRBV6-2/TRBV6-3	-	CASSYSRGNLGYEQYF	TGTGCCAGCAGTTACTCGAGAGGGAACCTGGGCTACGAGCAGTACTTC
few	TRBJ2-3	TRBV11-3	-	CASSSQGDTQYF	TGTGCCAGCAGCTCGCAAGGGGATACGCAGTATTTT
many	TRBJ2-1	TRBV28	-	CASSSRSSYNEQFF	TGTGCCAGCAGTTCCCGGAGCTCCTACAATGAGCAGTTCTTC
few	TRBJ1-2	TRBV6-1	-	CASSETRGSYGYTF	TGTGCCAGCAGCGAAACCAGGGGAAGCTATGGCTACACCTTC
-	TRBJ2-1	TRBV11-1	TRBD2	CASSLALAGDWYNEQFF	TGTGCCAGCAGCTTAGCGCTAGCGGGAGATTGGTACAATGAGCAGTTCTTC
many	TRBJ2-3	TRBV20-1	-	CSARGGISADTQYF	TGCAGTGCTAGGGGGGGAATCAGCGCAGATACGCAGTATTTT
many	TRBJ1-2	TRBV28	TRBD1	CASRRTGAYGYTF	TGTGCCAGCAGAAGGACAGGGGCCTATGGCTACACCTTC
many	TRBJ2-1	TRBV28	TRBD2	CASSSTSGRVNEQFF	TGTGCCAGCAGCTCGACTAGCGGGAGGGTAAATGAGCAGTTCTTC
many	TRBJ2-7	TRBV27	-	CASSLSSAYEQYF	TGTGCCAGCAGTTTATCGTCAGCATACGAGCAGTACTTC
many	TRBJ2-5	TRBV11-1	-	CASSLAGSLPYF	TGTGCCAGCAGCTTAGCAGGCAGCCTCCCGTACTTC
few	TRBJ2-1	TRBV6-1	TRBD1	CASSERDRYDNEQFF	TGTGCCAGCAGTGAAAGGGACAGGTACGACAATGAGCAGTTCTTC
few	TRBJ2-1	TRBV28	-	CASSLQDRQFF	TGTGCCAGCAGTTTACAGGACAGACAGTTCTTC
few	TRBJ1-1	TRBV2	-	CASREGSRGANAEAFF	TGTGCCAGCAGAGAGGGGTCTCGTGGGGCCAACGCTGAAGCTTTCTTT
few	TRBJ2-5	TRBV20-1	-	CSARVAGGETQYF	TGCAGTGCTAGAGTAGCAGGGGGGGAGACCCAGTACTTC
many	TRBJ2-1	TRBV20-1	TRBD2	CSADPPTSPNPNEQFF	TGCAGTGCCGACCCTCCGACTAGCCCTAACCCCAATGAGCAGTTCTTC
many	TRBJ2-7	TRBV27	-	CASSFSSYSYEQYF	TGTGCCAGCAGTTTTTCGTCTTACTCCTACGAGCAGTACTTC